This T cell receptor (beta chain) was found in a study of shared clonotypes between healthy human individuals. Study background: The donor pool was made up of a couple of women and three men aged 18 to 49. General observations from the study: Clonotype sharing across donors was expected to vary with sequencing depth.

Healthy HIV-negative adults without recent acute infections or vaccinations served as donors. This clone was picked up a small number of times. Its specificity is not known. In replicate PCRs of unsorted PBMC, around 0.3 ug DNA, about 31,000 T cell genomes, was used. Data came from immunoSEQ multiplex PCR; TCRdb stores just in-frame clones and leaves some out. The sample consists of about 490,000 clones, 76% of them appearing once. CDR1 is GTSNPN, CDR2 SVGIG, per germline (reference sequence). CDR3 size: 15 residues. Trimming shortened V by 0 bases and J by 6 bases, and 14 bases separated the two germline ends.

The source of this sequence is a woman between 40 and 55 years old in good health. Some clones in this sample may be carry-over from other donors' samples. The chain recombines TRBV30 with TRBJ2-2; D unresolved. Material for sequencing was PBMCs. CDR3 sequence (DNA): TGTGCCTGGAGTGTGGGAAGGGCACACTCCGGGGAGCTGTTTTTT. This encodes CAWSVGRAHSGELFF.